The following is a TCR beta chain sequence with its context. What it binds is unknown. This sample was included in a study of CD8+ T cells in alopecia areata. Study information: Tofacitinib was taken orally by treated patients, and the dose was 5 to 10 mg twice daily. Using the percentage of affected scalp area, treated patients' severity was scored. Overall study findings and caveats: Scalp and blood retained many expanded lesional clones during tofacitinib. Among the 100 top clones, expanded CD8+ clones, like scalp clonality, were significantly decreased by tofacitinib.

Described treatment: oral pan-JAK inhibitor, 5-10 mg twice daily. CDR1 is MNHEY and CDR2 is SVGAGI in the germline V gene. Trimming took 6 bases from V and 3 from J, leaving 5 bases between them. The CDR3 extends over 11 amino acids. The sequencing template was cDNA reverse transcribed from extracted RNA. The data were produced by immunoSEQ multiplex PCR, yet TCRdb's version contains in-frame clones alone and is incomplete. The table lists around 270,000 clones, more than 45% of them singletons. Source: CD4+ T cells sorted from blood, taken at week 24, from a patient treated with tofacitinib. The chain is built from TRBV6-5 and TRBJ2-5; D gene uncertain. The origin of this receptor is a human donor with alopecia areata. The CDR3 nucleotides read TGTGCCAGCAGCACAGAAGAGACCCAGTACTTC. It specifies CASSTEETQYF.